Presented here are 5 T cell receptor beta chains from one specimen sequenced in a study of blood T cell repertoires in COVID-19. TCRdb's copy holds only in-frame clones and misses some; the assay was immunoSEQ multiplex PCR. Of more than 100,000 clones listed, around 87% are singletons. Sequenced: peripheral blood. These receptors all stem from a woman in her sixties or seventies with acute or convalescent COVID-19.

The CDR3 spells CSVAASQLDNEQFF. In DNA form, the CDR3 reads TGCAGCGTCGCCGCTAGCCAACTAGACAATGAGCAGTTCTTC. The chain uses TRBV29-1 and TRBJ2-1; D may be TRBD2 (5 bases). Germline CDR1 and CDR2: SQVTM and ANQGSEA. V was cut by 6 bases and J by 5 bases, with 17 bases left in between. This CDR3 contains 14 residues.

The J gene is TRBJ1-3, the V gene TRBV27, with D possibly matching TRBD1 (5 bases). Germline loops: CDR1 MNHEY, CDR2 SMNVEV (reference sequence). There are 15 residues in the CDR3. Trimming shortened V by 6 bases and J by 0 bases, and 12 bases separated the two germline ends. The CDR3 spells CASRSTGHSGNTIYF. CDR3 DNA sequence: TGTGCCAGCAGGTCAACAGGTCACTCTGGAAACACCATATATTTT.

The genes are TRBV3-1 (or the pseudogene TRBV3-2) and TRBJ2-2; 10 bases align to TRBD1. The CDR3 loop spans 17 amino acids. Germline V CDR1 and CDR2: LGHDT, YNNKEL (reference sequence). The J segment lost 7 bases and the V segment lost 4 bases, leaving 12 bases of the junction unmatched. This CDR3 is CASSPYGTGEIDGELFF. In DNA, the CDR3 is TGTGCCAGCAGCCCATATGGGACAGGGGAGATCGACGGGGAGCTGTTTTTT.

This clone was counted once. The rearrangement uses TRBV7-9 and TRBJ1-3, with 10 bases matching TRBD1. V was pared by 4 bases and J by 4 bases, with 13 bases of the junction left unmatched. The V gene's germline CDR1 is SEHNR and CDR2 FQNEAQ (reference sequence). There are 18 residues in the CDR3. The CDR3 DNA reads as TGTGCCAGCAGCTCCCGCGGGGGGACAGGGGACGCCGGAAACACCATATATTTT. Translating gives CASSSRGGTGDAGNTIYF.

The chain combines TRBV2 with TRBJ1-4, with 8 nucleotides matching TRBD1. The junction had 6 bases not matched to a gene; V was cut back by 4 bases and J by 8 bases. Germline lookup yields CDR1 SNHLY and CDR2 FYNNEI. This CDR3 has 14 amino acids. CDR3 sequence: CASSVGQGDEKLFF. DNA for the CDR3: TGTGCCAGCAGTGTTGGACAGGGAGACGAAAAACTGTTTTTT.